A single TCR beta chain is shown here with its context. This clone showed up just a few times. Its antigen is currently not known. Per-nucleotide qualities are absent, and no much larger clonotype sits a single base away. The data are from a study of shared clonotypes between healthy human individuals (dated by TCRdb to 2018 to 2021). With regard to the full study: The cohort comprised two women and a few men aged 18 to 49 years. For each donor, CD4 naive and CD4 memory were each run on three plates, CD8 naive on two plates, and CD8 memory on one plate. Each donor's leukapheresis produced roughly between roughly 0.85 and 10 billion PBMCs. To estimate repertoire size and how much clonotypes are shared between individuals, the study performed deep sequencing of blood TCR repertoires from about five healthy adults. To increase sequencing depth and limit assay-specific biases, TCR repertoire library preparation and sequencing were carried out by different laboratories using diverse techniques.

CD8 naive samples were obtained by positive selection for CCR7 among CD45RO-negative cells, yielding a CD45RA+CCR7+ population from which TemRA cells were excluded. The donors were healthy, HIV-negative adults with no recently reported acute infections or vaccinations. Every donor was a Caucasian adult living in Nashville, Tennessee, USA. After blood collection by leukapheresis, PBMCs were isolated using Ficoll-Histopaque density gradient centrifugation and then cryopreserved in the vapor phase of liquid nitrogen. Purity and quantity of every magnetically sorted T cell population were checked by analytical flow cytometry. Genomic DNA was isolated from every sorted fraction and measured by UV absorbance on a Nanodrop 2000c. Using the deep immunoSEQ assay, TCR CDR3 regions were amplified from genomic DNA by multiplex PCR. For each cell subset, the extracted genomic DNA was distributed evenly across all wells of several immunoSEQ 96-well plates, and each plate served as one replicate. For sorted subsets, 150 to 250 ng genomic DNA, equal to about 30,000 T cell genomes, was loaded into each replicate PCR. The purified libraries were quantified using a Qubit 3.0 fluorometer, sized with a Bioanalyzer 2100, and then quantified again using the KAPA Library Quantification kit. Each immunoSEQ 96-well plate was sequenced on its own single-read 150-cycle Illumina NextSeq 550 flow cell. As for the original processing: Because the immunoSEQ output held only junctional sequences and lacked quality scores, the filtering could not match the filtering applied to full-length reads. To assign V/J genes and CDR3, sequences were annotated using PyIR, a Python wrapper for IgBLAST v1.9, with IMGT germline references. Reads were removed for weak V/J assignments (E-value above 1e-6), missing CDR3, stop codons, out-of-frame junctions, or ambiguous translated residues. A V3J clonotype was defined by an identical inferred V gene, J gene, and CDR3 amino acid sequence. Percentage overlap between repertoires was computed as shared unique clonotypes divided by the size of the smaller repertoire. Three approaches were used to assess repertoire richness: RTK rarefaction, the Chao1 estimator, and Recon v2.1 estimates of unobserved clonotypes. For all TCRbeta clonotypes obtained by the gDNA method from a few donors, generation probabilities were computed with OLGA. The immuneACCESS repertoire file appears here via TCRdb, limited to in-frame rearrangements. These files lack a portion of the clones; in checked studies, under half of the deficit traces to unresolved V genes, and the cause of the others is not known. D and trimming were read from the DNA, whereas the V and J calls and clone size are those reported in that table. A total of some 600,000 clones appear in this sample, approximately 96% of them only once. The top ten constitute 0.095% to 0.13% of the sample.

Results and caveats for the whole study, not just this receptor: Sampling was restricted to blood, and TCR repertoires in tissues likely differ from the TCR repertoires found in blood. Incomplete sequencing was indicated by rarefaction of sorted-subset datasets, despite the large sequencing depth. Because the study included a small number of donors, the genetic and exposure-history diversity represented was limited. Compared with non-shared clonotypes, clonotypes shared by all four sorted-subset donors had higher generation probabilities. Sharing across a few donors was observed for about 4.8% of naive CD4, less than 4% of naive CD8, 2% to 2.5% of memory CD4, and around 0.4% of memory CD8 clonotypes. Based on pairwise subsampling, the degree of clonotype sharing among donors was expected to be affected by sequencing depth. Naive subsets generally had larger estimated clonotype richness than memory subsets.

The CDR3 has 14 amino acids, counting the end cysteine and phenylalanine. The CDR3 DNA has 42 bases and is translated from base 1. CDR1 and CDR2 were assigned from the germline V gene (reference sequence) as MNHEY and SMNVEV. Germline trimming amounts to 8 bases on V and 6 bases on J, with 7 as the count of junction bases outside the gene matches. The chain links TRBV27 with TRBJ1-5; TRBD1 agrees with 10 junctional bases. This TCR was sampled from a woman younger than 45 in good health. Source material: naive CD8+ T cells sorted from blood. The cell subset or site label, as the study defines it: CD45RA+CCR7+. The DNA sequence is TGTGCCAGCGGGACAGGGGAAGTCGGTCAGCCCCAGCATTTT. Protein translation: CASGTGEVGQPQHF.